The 7 T cell receptor beta chains below all came from one sample that was sequenced in a study of T cell repertoires in cytomegalovirus infection. TCRdb passed the reads through MiXCR, listing each CDR3 protein once. The profile shows about 260,000 distinct CDR3 sequences, roughly 15% of them singletons. Sequences were obtained from PBMCs. The receptors shown here come from a human donor in good health (CMV status not recorded). Some clones in this sample may be carry-over from other donors' samples.

This clonotype was detected many times. The V call is TRBV6-2 or TRBV6-3, the J call TRBJ2-3, with D unresolved. Trimming took 4 bases from V and 2 from J, leaving 19 bases between them. CDR1 is MNHEY, CDR2 SVGEGT, per germline. The CDR3 totals 17 residues. The CDR3 region is CASSSAWPDIPTDTQYF. CDR3 sequence (DNA): TGTGCCAGCAGTTCGGCGTGGCCCGACATCCCCACAGATACGCAGTATTTT.

J is TRBJ1-1 and V is TRBV12-5; 7 bases align to TRBD1. Germline V lookup: CDR1 LGHNT, CDR2 FRNRAP. The V and J ends lost 6 bases and 6 bases, in that order; junction bases with no gene match: 7. The CDR3 contains 13 residues. The CDR3 DNA sequence: TGTGCTAGTGGATGGACAGGACTTTCTGAAGCTTTCTTT. Translation gives CASGWTGLSEAFF.

The gene calls are TRBV20-1 and TRBJ2-1; 14 nucleotides agree with TRBD2. The CDR3 spans 15 residues. The V segment lost 5 bases and the J segment 6 bases; nucleotides outside the gene matches: 6. Germline V gene data show CDR1 as DFQATT and CDR2 as SNEGSKA (reference sequence). DNA of the CDR3: TGCAGTGCTCAAACCGGGACTAGCGGGAGCAATGAGCAGTTCTTC. This encodes CSAQTGTSGSNEQFF.

In this sample, this clonotype turned up a few times. The gene calls are TRBV12-5 and TRBJ1-5; TRBD1 is a possible D gene (6 bases). The CDR3 runs to 13 residues. The germline V and J ends were trimmed by 7 bases and 6 bases, with 13 bases remaining between them. CDR1 LGHNT and CDR2 FRNRAP come from the germline V gene. The CDR3 here is CASAGQFGQPQHF. The CDR3 DNA follows: TGTGCTAGTGCCGGACAGTTTGGTCAGCCCCAGCATTTT.

The rearrangement uses TRBV19 and TRBJ2-1; D unresolved. The V and J ends lost 6 bases and 3 bases respectively, with 9 bases between them. CDR3 length: 13 residues. Germline V gives CDR1 LNHDA, CDR2 SQIVND (reference sequence). This chain's CDR3 is CASREPGYNEQFF. The CDR3 coding sequence is TGTGCCAGTAGAGAACCAGGCTACAATGAGCAGTTCTTC.

V gene TRBV6-5 combines with J gene TRBJ2-3; perhaps TRBD2 as D (6 bases). The germline V and J ends were trimmed by 5 bases and 0 bases, with 15 bases remaining between them. The length of the CDR3 is 16 residues. The germline CDR1 and CDR2 sequences are MNHEY and SVGAGI. The CDR3 sequence is CASSPGVKSSTDTQYF. CDR3 DNA: TGTGCCAGCAGTCCGGGGGTGAAATCGAGCACAGATACGCAGTATTTT.

This clonotype was recorded a few times. The V and J genes are TRBV28 and TRBJ1-2; D is unclear. V lost 6 bases and J lost 0, with 20 bases in between. This CDR3 is built from 17 residues. Germline lookup yields CDR1 MDHEN and CDR2 SYDVKM. Here the CDR3 reads CASSTPQTAAANYGYTF. The CDR3 DNA is TGTGCCAGCAGCACCCCCCAGACCGCAGCGGCTAACTATGGCTACACCTTC.